The entry that follows covers one T cell receptor beta chain sequence. The antigen this receptor binds is unknown. The CDR3 covers 15 residues, taking in both the cysteine and the phenylalanine. No nucleotide data were recorded. CDR1 DFQATT and CDR2 SNEGSKA were looked up in the germline V gene (reference sequence). These data are taken from a study of monozygotic twins with inflammatory bowel disease (dated by TCRdb to the late 2010s). Regarding the research as a whole: The full study comprised about 28 monozygotic twin pairs: nine German pairs (four IBD-concordant, five IBD-discordant) and 19 IBD-discordant Danish pairs. The search for disease-associated traits relied mainly on comparing, within discordant pairs, IBD patients with their genetically identical healthy co-twins. Each individual had, on average, about 151 000 unique TCRalpha sequences and 181 000 unique TCRbeta sequences available for analysis. Beyond this particular receptor, the publication reports: IBD patients shared fewer clonotypes with other individuals than healthy twins did, most markedly in patients showing signs of disease activity. Concordant and discordant twins showed no difference in repertoire similarity, possibly because of limited statistical power. The results gave no support for a single strong signal or clonotype linked to IBD. Because patients received different immunosuppressive treatments, the repertoires may have picked up extra background noise and variability between individuals. TCRbeta repertoire diversity, by inverse Simpson index, was decreased in IBD patients compared with their healthy co-twins. Distinction between different T cell subtypes could not be achieved in the analysis.

Libraries were prepared through 5' RACE. Preparation of each TCR library used around 3.5 ug of total RNA. cDNA was synthesized with SMARTScribe reverse transcriptase in eight separate reactions per sample. During cDNA synthesis, template switching was used to introduce unique molecular identifiers that contained a 6-nucleotide sample barcode. Amplification of TCRalpha and TCRbeta cDNA involved two nested PCRs of around 15 and 9 cycles, and each PCR was followed by bead purification. Before amplification, cDNA was treated with uracil DNA-glycosylase and purified using the QIAquick PCR purification kit. The second PCR was the step at which Illumina TruSeq-compatible adapters and sample-specific barcodes were added. Library quality and concentration were checked on TapeStation and Qubit, and libraries were pooled at about 4.9 ng each. Sequencing of the pooled libraries was done on an Illumina HiSeq2500 single-index Rapid Run using custom sequencing primers and 2 x 100 bp reads. In the source study's methods: PCR and sequencing errors were corrected by UMI-based consensus assembly using MiGEC version 1.2.6. MiXCR version 2.1.1 handled V(D)J alignment, clonotype assembly and CDR3 extraction. To normalise gene usage, clonotype sharing and MAIT/NKT TCR abundance, the top 1000, 10 000 and 20 000 clonotypes in each sample were analysed. After downsampling to 27 000 UMIs, diversity was calculated as the inverse Simpson index using the vegan R package. Paired Mann-Whitney U tests on discordant twin pairs were used, with Benjamini-Hochberg multiple-testing correction. Once TCRdb had reprocessed the reads, it stored one entry per CDR3 protein sequence and supplied no DNA. The V and J calls were determined by TCRdb, not by the authors. The sample table gives around 190,000 distinct CDR3 sequences. 1.6% of the sample is taken by the ten largest.

From each donor, a roughly 2.6 ml peripheral blood sample was collected into PAXgene tubes and stored at -80 degrees C. Without any T cell sorting, total RNA was extracted from whole blood using the PAXgene blood miRNA kit on an automated QIAcube. Peripheral blood from monozygotic twin pairs, either concordant or discordant for inflammatory bowel disease, underwent deep TCRalpha and TCRbeta repertoire profiling that used unique molecular barcoding. Smoking habits were recorded for all twin pairs, with individuals classified as current, former or never smokers. This TCR derives from a human donor with ulcerative colitis or Crohn's disease, or a healthy co-twin of an affected twin (not recorded which). The chain joins TRBV20-1 to TRBJ1-5; checking the TCRdb D call of TRBD1 is not possible without DNA. The sequenced material came from blood. CDR3 protein: CSARVDRGGSQPQHF.